The source of this T cell receptor (beta chain) is a study of T cells in Graves' hyperthyroidism and ophthalmopathy. Study findings and constraints: A model of 13 V-J pairs discriminated ophthalmopathy from stable hyperthyroidism. Most clonotypes expanded in the thyroid (above 0.001) were also present in blood.

CDR3 size: 13 residues. Trimming took off 1 base at V and 5 bases at J, with 9 bases between the two ends. Germline CDR1 and CDR2: DFQATT and SNEGSKA (reference sequence). Notes on this clonotype: As yet, its antigen is unknown.

RNA transcripts provided the source from which TCR beta CDR3 regions were amplified. HTBI primers were the set used in a first-round RT-PCR of the TCR CDR3. Each CDR3 protein gets one entry after TCRdb re-called the multiplex PCR reads with MiXCR. The repertoire holds about 420,000 distinct CDR3 sequences, with approximately 14% as singletons. The patients, who ranged from 18 to 65 in age, presented with newly diagnosed hyperthyroidism lasting under 2 months. Each 10 ml fresh peripheral blood draw supplied the PBMCs. The sample comprised blood. The clonotype originates from a woman aged 18 to 35 with Graves' hyperthyroidism. The chain couples TRBV20-1 to TRBJ1-5; D gene uncertain. This chain's CDR3 is CSARGMRDQPQHF. The CDR3 nucleotides read TGCAGTGCTAGAGGAATGAGGGATCAGCCCCAGCATTTT.